These T cell receptor beta chains were read from a single sample in a study of beta chain features in type 1 diabetes. This table comes from immunoSEQ multiplex PCR, and its TCRdb copy is limited to in-frame clones, with some not included. The sample carries more than 550,000 clones, roughly an eighth recorded once. What was sequenced was naive CD4+ T cells from blood. The receptors shown here come from a man between 18 and 35 years old with type 1 diabetes. The conserved cysteine and the conserved F or W are not part of the CDR3 here.

v_call	j_call	cdr3_length	cdr3_aa
TRBV5-1	TRBJ1-1	12	ASSSSLGVREAF
TRBV6-1	TRBJ2-5	13	ASSEAGTAKETQY
TRBV30	TRBJ1-5	11	AWSVGYNQPQH
TRBV5-4	TRBJ2-5	13	ATRERGGSQETQY
TRBV6-1	TRBJ2-5	12	ASSETRRRDGQY
TRBV7-9	TRBJ2-5	14	ASSLSMGEPQETQY
TRBV7-2	TRBJ2-1	12	ASSLKGGVNEQF
TRBV5-1	TRBJ2-7	13	ASSPLAGQAYEQY
TRBV5-1	TRBJ2-3	12	ASSWGHYTDTQY
TRBV5-1	TRBJ1-5	13	ASSPGQGSNQPQH
TRBV21-1	TRBJ2-7	10	ASNRDSYEQY
TRBV11-2	TRBJ1-4	14	ASSLDQWQVHEKLF
TRBV30	TRBJ2-7	11	AWSAFVVGEQY
TRBV29-1	TRBJ1-1	12	SVAKTGGWTEAF
TRBV9	TRBJ1-2	10	ASSVVSGGYT
TRBV5-6	TRBJ1-4	13	ASSTTVTGREKLF
TRBV23-1	TRBJ2-1	14	ASSPPRLAGSNEQF
TRBV7-2	TRBJ1-2	13	ASSLAPGQGYGYT
TRBV7-2	TRBJ2-1	13	ASRGQESSYNEQF
TRBV27	TRBJ1-4	14	ASSRTHRGPNEKLF
TRBV21-1	TRBJ2-1	13	ASSTNRDPDNEQF
TRBV14	TRBJ2-2	14	ASSRLAGVRTGELF
TRBV18	TRBJ2-1	12	ASSPATDTNEQF
TRBV5-1	TRBJ1-1	13	ASSSTDRGATEAF
TRBV29-1	TRBJ2-5	11	SVEPPLEETQY
TRBV27	TRBJ2-2	16	ASSGIHRDRKNTGELF
TRBV11-2	TRBJ1-5	11	ASSLDTRQPQH
TRBV15	TRBJ1-1	15	ATSRESVQRPNTEAF
TRBV7-9	TRBJ1-5	13	ASSPGGYSNQPQH
TRBV30	TRBJ2-3	11	AWSVGGPDTQY
TRBV29-1	TRBJ1-5	11	SAGAGDGRAQH
TRBV11-2	TRBJ2-5	12	ASSLGTAQETQY
TRBV5-4	TRBJ1-2	10	ASRRGLDGYT